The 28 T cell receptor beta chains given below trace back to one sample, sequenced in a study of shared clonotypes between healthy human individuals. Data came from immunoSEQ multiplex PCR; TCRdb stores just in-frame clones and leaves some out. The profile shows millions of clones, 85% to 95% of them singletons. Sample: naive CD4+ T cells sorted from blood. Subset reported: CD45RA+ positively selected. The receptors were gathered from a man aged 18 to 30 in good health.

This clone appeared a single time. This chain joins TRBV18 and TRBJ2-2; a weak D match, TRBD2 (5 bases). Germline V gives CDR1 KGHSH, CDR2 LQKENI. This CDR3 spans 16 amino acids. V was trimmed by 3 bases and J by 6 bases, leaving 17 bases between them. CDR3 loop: CASSPHVPGKAGELFF. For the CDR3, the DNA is TGTGCCAGCTCACCCCACGTACCGGGAAAGGCCGGGGAGCTGTTTTTT. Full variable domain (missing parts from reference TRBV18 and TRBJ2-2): NAGVMQNPRHLVRRRGQEARLRCSPMKGHSHVYWYRQLPEEGLKFMVYLQKENIIDESGMPKERFSAEFPKEGPSILRIQQVVRGDSAAYFCASSPHVPGKAGELFFGEGSRLTVL.

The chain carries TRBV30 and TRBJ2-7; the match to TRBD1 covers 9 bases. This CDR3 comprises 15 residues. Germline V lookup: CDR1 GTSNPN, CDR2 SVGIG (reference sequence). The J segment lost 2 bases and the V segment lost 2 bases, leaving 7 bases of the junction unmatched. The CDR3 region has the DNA TGTGCCTGGAGTTCGGGGGGACAGGGAGCCTACGAGCAGTACTTC. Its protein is CAWSSGGQGAYEQYF.

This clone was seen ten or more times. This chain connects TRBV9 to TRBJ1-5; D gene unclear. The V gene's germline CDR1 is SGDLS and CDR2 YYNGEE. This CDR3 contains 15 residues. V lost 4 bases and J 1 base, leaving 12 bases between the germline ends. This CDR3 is CASSPGSWSNQPQHF. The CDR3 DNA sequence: TGTGCCAGCAGCCCGGGGAGTTGGAGCAATCAGCCCCAGCATTTT.

CDR3 nucleotides: TGTGCCAGCTCAGGTCCGGGACAGGGAGGAGAAAAACTGTTTTTT. Its translation is CASSGPGQGGEKLFF. The chain has TRBV18 and TRBJ1-4; 9 bases align to TRBD1. The CDR3 totals 15 residues. Trimming took 5 bases from V and 8 from J; bases not matched to a gene: 9. Germline V CDR1 and CDR2: KGHSH, LQKENI.

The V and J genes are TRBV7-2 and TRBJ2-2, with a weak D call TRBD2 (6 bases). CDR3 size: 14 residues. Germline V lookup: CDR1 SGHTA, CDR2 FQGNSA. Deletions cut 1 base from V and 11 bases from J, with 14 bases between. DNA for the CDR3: TGTGCCAGCAGCTTAGGTCGAGGGAGGAGAGAGCTGTTTTTT. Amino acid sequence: CASSLGRGRRELFF.

Here the CDR3 reads CASSAGGSQETQYF. CDR3 nucleotide sequence: TGTGCCAGCAGCGCCGGGGGGTCCCAAGAGACCCAGTACTTC. The chain carries TRBV6-5 and TRBJ2-5, with TRBD2 matching over 7 bases. The germline CDR1 and CDR2 sequences are MNHEY and SVGAGI. The CDR3 runs 14 residues. V gave up 6 bases and J gave up 1 base; unmatched junction bases: 5.

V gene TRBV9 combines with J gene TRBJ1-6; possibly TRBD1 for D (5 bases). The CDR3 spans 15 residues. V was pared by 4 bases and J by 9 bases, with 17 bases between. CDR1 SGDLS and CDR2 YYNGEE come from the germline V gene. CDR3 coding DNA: TGTGCCAGCAGCCTTCCCGGGACTAGGTTTTCACCCCTCCACTTT. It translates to CASSLPGTRFSPLHF.

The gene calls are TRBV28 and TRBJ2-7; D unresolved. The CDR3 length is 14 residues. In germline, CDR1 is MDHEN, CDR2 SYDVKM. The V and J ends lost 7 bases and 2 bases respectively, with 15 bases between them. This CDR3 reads CASTDSRNPYEQYF. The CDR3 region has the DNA TGTGCCAGCACCGACTCTCGAAACCCCTACGAGCAGTACTTC.

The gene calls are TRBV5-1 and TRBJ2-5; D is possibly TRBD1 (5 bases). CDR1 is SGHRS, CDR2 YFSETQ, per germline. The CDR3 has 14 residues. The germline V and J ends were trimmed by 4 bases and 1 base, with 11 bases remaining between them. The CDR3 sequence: CASSPQGFQETQYF. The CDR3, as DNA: TGCGCCAGCAGCCCCCAGGGTTTCCAAGAGACCCAGTACTTC.

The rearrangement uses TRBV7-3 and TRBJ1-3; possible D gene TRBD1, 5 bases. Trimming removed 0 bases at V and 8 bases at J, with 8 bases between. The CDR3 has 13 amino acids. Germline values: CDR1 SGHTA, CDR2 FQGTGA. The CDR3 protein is CASSLTGEDTIYF. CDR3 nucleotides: TGTGCCAGCAGCTTAACGGGGGAGGACACCATATATTTT.

The CDR3 DNA follows: TGTGCCAGCAGCGCACCAGGTGGGAATGAGCAGTTCTTC. Encoded protein: CASSAPGGNEQFF. This chain uses TRBV11-2 with TRBJ2-1; D not resolved. The germline gives CDR1 SGHAT, CDR2 FQNNGV. The V end was cut by 5 bases, the J end by 7 bases, with 12 bases between. This CDR3 contains 13 residues.

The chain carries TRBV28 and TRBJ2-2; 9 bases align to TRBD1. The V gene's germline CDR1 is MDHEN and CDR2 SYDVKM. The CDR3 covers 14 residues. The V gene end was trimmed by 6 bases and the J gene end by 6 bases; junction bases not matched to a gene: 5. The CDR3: CASSDRGRAGELFF. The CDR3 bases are TGTGCCAGCAGCGACAGGGGGAGGGCCGGGGAGCTGTTTTTT.

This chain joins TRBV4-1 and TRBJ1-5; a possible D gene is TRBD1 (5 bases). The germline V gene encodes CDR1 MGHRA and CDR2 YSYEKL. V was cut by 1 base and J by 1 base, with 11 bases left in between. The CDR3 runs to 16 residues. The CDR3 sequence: CASSQVKGTSNQPQHF. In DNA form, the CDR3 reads TGCGCCAGCAGCCAAGTAAAGGGGACGAGCAATCAGCCCCAGCATTTT.

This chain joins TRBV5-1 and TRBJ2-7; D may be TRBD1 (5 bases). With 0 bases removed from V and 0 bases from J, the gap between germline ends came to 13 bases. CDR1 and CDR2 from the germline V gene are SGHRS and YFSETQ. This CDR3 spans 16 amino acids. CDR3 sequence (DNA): TGCGCCAGCAGCTTGGGGGGCTTTTCGGCCTCCTACGAGCAGTACTTC. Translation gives CASSLGGFSASYEQYF.

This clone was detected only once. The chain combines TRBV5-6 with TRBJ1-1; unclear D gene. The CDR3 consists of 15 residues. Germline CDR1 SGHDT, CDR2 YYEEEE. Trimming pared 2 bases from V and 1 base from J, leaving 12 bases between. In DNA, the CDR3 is TGTGCCAGCAGCTTAGGGCAGGCTACGAACACTGAAGCTTTCTTT. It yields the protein CASSLGQATNTEAFF.

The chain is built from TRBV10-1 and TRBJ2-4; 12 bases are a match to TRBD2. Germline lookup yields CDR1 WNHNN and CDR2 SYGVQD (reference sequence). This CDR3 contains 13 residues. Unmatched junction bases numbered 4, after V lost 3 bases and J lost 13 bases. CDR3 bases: TGCGCCAGCAGTGACCTAGCGGGAGGGATCCAGTACTTC. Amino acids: CASSDLAGGIQYF.

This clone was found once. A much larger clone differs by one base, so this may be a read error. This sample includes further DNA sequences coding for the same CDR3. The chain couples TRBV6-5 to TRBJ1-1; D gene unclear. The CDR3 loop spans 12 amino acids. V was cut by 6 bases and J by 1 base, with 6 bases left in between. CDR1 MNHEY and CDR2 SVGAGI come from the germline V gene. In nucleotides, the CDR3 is TGTGCCAGCAGCCGCAAGAACACTGAAGCTTTCTTT. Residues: CASSRKNTEAFF.

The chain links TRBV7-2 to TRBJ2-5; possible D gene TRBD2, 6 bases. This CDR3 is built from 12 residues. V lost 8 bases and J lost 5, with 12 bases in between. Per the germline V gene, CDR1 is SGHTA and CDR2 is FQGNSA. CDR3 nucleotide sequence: TGTGCCAGCTCCCACCGGGGGGAGACCCAGTACTTC. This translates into CASSHRGETQYF.

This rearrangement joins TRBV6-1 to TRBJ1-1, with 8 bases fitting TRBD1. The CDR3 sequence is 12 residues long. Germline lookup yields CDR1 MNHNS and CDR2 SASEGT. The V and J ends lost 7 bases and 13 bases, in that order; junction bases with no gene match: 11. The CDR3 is CASTDRVSYGFF. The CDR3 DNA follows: TGTGCCAGCACGGACAGGGTGTCGTATGGTTTCTTT.

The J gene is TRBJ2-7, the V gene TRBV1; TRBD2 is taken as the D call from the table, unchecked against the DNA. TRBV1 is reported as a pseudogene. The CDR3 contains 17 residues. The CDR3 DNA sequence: TGCACCAGCAGCCAAGTGTGGGGACGGAGGGATCCCTACGAGCAGTACTTC. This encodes CTSSQVWGRRDPYEQYF.

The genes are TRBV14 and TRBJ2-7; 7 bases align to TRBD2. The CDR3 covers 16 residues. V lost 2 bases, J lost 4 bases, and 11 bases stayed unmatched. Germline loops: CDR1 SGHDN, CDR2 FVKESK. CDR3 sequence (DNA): TGTGCCAGCAGCCAACCGGGAGGAAAGGGCTATTACGAGCAGTACTTC. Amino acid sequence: CASSQPGGKGYYEQYF.

In nucleotides, the CDR3 is TGTGCCAGCAGTGGAAAAACAGGGGGCACCTACAATGAGCAGTTCTTC. Encoded protein: CASSGKTGGTYNEQFF. The rearrangement joins TRBV6-1 to TRBJ2-1, with 9 nucleotides matching TRBD1. There are 16 residues in the CDR3. Losses at the gene ends were 4 bases for V and 2 bases for J; bases not matched to a gene: 6. Germline assignment: CDR1 MNHNS and CDR2 SASEGT.

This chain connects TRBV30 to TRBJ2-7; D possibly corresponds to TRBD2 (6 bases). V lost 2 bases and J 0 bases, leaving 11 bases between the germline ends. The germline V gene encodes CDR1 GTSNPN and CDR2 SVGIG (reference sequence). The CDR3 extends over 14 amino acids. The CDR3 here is CAWSSGPFSYEQYF. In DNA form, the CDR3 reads TGTGCCTGGAGTAGCGGGCCATTCTCCTACGAGCAGTACTTC.

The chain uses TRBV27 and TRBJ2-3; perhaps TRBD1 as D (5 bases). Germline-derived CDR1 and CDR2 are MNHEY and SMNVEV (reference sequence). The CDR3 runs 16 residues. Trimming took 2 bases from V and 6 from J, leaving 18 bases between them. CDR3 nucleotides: TGTGCCAGCAGTTTACGTAGCAGGGTAGGAATGGATACGCAGTATTTT. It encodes CASSLRSRVGMDTQYF.

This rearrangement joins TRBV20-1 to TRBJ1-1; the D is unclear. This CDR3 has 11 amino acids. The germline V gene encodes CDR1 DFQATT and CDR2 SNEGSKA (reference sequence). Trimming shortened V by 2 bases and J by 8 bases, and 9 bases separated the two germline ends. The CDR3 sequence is CSARQGVEAFF. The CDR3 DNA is TGCAGTGCTAGACAAGGAGTCGAAGCTTTCTTT.

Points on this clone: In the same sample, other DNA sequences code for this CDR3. The CDR3 is CASSSTLYEQYF. The CDR3 DNA reads TGTGCCAGCAGTTCTACACTATACGAGCAGTACTTC. V is TRBV28 and J is TRBJ2-7; the D is unclear. Trimming removed 4 bases at V and 4 bases at J, with 8 bases between. This CDR3 comprises 12 residues. CDR1 is MDHEN, CDR2 SYDVKM, per germline.

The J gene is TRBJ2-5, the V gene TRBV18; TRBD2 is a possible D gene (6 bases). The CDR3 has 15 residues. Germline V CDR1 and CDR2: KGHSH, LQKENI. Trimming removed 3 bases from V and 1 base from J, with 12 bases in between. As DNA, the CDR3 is TGTGCCAGCTCACCCGTCGGCGGGGTCCAAGAGACCCAGTACTTC. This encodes CASSPVGGVQETQYF.

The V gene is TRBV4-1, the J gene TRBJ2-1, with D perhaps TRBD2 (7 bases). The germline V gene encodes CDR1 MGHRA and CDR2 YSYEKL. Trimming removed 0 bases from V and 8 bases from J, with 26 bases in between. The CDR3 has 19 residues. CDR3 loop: CASSQDWGGFRRAGDEQFF. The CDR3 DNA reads TGCGCCAGCAGCCAAGATTGGGGGGGCTTTAGGAGGGCCGGCGATGAGCAGTTCTTC.